This paragraph covers one T cell receptor beta chain sequence. What it recognizes is unknown. Assay: immunoSEQ multiplex PCR; the TCRdb copy retains only in-frame clones and omits some. The sample shows 160,000 or so clones, roughly 90% of them seen only once. These data come from a study of T cell responses to AZD1222 COVID-19 vaccine. Study observations and caveats: White British donors predominated, females outnumbered males, and clonal diversity was possibly underestimated. Baseline serostatus was positive in only a handful of AZD1222 recipients.

Looked up from germline, CDR1 is LGHNA and CDR2 is YSLEER. Trimming removed 0 bases from V and 3 bases from J, with 12 bases in between. CDR3 length: 15 residues. Sequencing used peripheral blood, obtained on day 0 of AZD1222 vaccination. The chain uses TRBV4-3 and TRBJ2-7; tentatively, D is TRBD2 (5 bases). The source is an adult in good health. The CDR3 here is CASSQDSGKLYEQYF. In DNA form, the CDR3 reads TGCGCCAGCAGCCAAGATTCGGGAAAACTCTACGAGCAGTACTTC.